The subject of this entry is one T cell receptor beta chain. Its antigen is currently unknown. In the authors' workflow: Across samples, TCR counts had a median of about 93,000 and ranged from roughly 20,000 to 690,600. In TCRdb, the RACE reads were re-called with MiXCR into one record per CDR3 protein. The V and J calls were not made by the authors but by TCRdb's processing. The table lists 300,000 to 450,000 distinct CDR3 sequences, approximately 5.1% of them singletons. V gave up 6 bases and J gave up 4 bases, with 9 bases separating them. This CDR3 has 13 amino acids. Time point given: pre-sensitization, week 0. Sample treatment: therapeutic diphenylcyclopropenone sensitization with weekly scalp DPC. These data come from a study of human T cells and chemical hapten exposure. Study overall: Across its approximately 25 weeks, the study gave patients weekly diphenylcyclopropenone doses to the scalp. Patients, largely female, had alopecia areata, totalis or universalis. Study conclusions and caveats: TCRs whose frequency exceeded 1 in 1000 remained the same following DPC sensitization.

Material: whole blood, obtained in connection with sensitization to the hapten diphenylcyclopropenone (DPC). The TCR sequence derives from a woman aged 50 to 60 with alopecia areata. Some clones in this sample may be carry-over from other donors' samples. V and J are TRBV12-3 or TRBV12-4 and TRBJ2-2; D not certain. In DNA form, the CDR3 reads TGTGCCAGCAGGCCAGTAATCACCGGGGAGCTGTTTTTT. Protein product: CASRPVITGELFF.